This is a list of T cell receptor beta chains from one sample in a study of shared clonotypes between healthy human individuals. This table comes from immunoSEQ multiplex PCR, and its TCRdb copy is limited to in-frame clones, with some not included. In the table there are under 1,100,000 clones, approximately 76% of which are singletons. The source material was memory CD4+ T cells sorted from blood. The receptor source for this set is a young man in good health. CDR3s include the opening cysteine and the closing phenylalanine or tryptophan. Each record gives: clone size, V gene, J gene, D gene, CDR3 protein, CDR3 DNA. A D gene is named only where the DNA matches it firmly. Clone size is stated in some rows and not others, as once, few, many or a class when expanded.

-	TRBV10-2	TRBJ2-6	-	CASRSGRERTGANVLTF	TGCGCCAGCAGGTCCGGGAGAGAAAGGACTGGGGCCAACGTCCTGACTTTC
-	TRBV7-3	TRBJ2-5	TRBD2	CASSRGERGKETQYF	TGTGCCAGCAGCCGCGGGGAGCGGGGTAAAGAGACCCAGTACTTC
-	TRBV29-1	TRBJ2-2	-	CSVGGAGAGELFF	TGCAGCGTTGGCGGGGCCGGGGCCGGGGAGCTGTTTTTT
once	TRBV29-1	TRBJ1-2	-	CSVVESSYGYTF	TGCAGCGTTGTAGAGTCTTCCTATGGCTACACCTTC
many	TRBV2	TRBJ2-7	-	CARGRFDYEQYF	TGTGCCAGAGGACGGTTTGACTACGAGCAGTACTTC
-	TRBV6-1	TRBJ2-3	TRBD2	CASSATSGRSRDTQYF	TGTGCCAGCAGTGCGACTAGCGGGAGAAGTAGAGATACGCAGTATTTT
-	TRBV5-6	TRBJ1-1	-	CASSLRGLITEAFF	TGTGCCAGCAGCTTGAGAGGGCTCATCACTGAAGCTTTCTTT
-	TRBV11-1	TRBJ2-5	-	CASSLGGSKTQYF	TGTGCCAGCAGCTTAGGGGGGTCGAAGACCCAGTACTTC
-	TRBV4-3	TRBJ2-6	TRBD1	CASSQDLTGAGANVLTF	TGCGCCAGCAGCCAGGATCTGACAGGGGCGGGGGCCAACGTCCTGACTTTC
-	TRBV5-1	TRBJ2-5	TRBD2	CASSSGTSGSRETQYF	TGCGCCAGCAGCTCCGGGACTAGCGGGAGTAGGGAGACCCAGTACTTC